One and the same sample provided the 26 T cell receptor beta chains below, sequenced in a study of blood T cell repertoires in COVID-19. Libraries were prepared by immunoSEQ multiplex PCR; TCRdb keeps only in-frame clonotypes and omits some of them. The table lists tens of thousands of clones, more than 85% of them singletons. The sequenced sample consisted of peripheral blood. All receptors derive from a male donor with active COVID-19.

The chain joins TRBV10-3 to TRBJ2-5; 10 bases are shared with TRBD1. Germline loops: CDR1 ENHRY, CDR2 SYGVKD. This CDR3 has 15 residues. After removal of 6 bases from V and 3 bases from J, the junction contained 7 bases not matched to a gene. The CDR3 DNA reads TGTGCCATCAGGGCCGTGGGACAGGGGAAAGAGACCCAGTACTTC. Its protein product is CAIRAVGQGKETQYF.

The genes are TRBV6-5 and TRBJ2-4, with D possibly TRBD1 on 5 matching bases. CDR1 is MNHEY, CDR2 SVGAGI, per germline. The CDR3 has 15 residues. Trimming cost V 10 bases and J 0 bases, with 16 bases left between them. The chain's CDR3 is CATTTAFLAKNIQYF. The CDR3 DNA is TGTGCCACCACGACAGCGTTTCTAGCCAAAAACATTCAGTACTTC.

The chain joins TRBV4-3 to TRBJ2-7; TRBD2 matches 13 bases. Germline assignment: CDR1 LGHNA and CDR2 YSLEER. The CDR3 contains 15 residues. Unmatched junction bases numbered 3, after V lost 4 bases and J lost 3 bases. The CDR3 region is CASSRGTSGDYEQYF. The CDR3 region has the DNA TGCGCCAGCAGCCGAGGGACTAGCGGGGACTACGAGCAGTACTTC.

This rearrangement joins TRBV30 to TRBJ1-2, with TRBD1 matching 8 bases. This CDR3 has 13 residues. CDR1 and CDR2 (germline): GTSNPN, SVGIG (reference sequence). V was pared by 4 bases and J by 6 bases, with 7 bases of the junction left unmatched. CDR3 residues: CAWKGRGRDGYTF. CDR3 coding DNA: TGTGCCTGGAAGGGCAGGGGGCGCGATGGCTACACCTTC.

This sequence joins TRBV3-1 (or the pseudogene TRBV3-2) and TRBJ2-5, with a weak D call TRBD2 (5 bases). V lost 4 bases, J lost 2 bases, and 14 bases lay in between. CDR1 and CDR2 from the germline V gene are LGHDT and YNNKEL (reference sequence). This CDR3 has 15 residues. For the CDR3, the DNA is TGTGCCAGCAGCCCCTACGGGCGGGCGCAAGAGACCCAGTACTTC. This codes for CASSPYGRAQETQYF.

This sequence joins TRBV9 and TRBJ2-3; 7 bases agree with TRBD2. V lost 3 bases, J lost 2 bases, and 12 bases stayed unmatched. The CDR3 is 17 amino acids. Germline V CDR1 and CDR2: SGDLS, YYNGEE. The CDR3 sequence is CASSGRGSSGNTDTQYF. The CDR3 DNA reads TGTGCCAGCAGCGGCCGGGGCTCTAGCGGAAACACAGATACGCAGTATTTT.

The chain has TRBV5-4 and TRBJ1-6; TRBD1 agrees at 8 bases. The CDR3 covers 15 residues. After removal of 2 bases from V and 8 bases from J, the junction contained 6 bases not matched to a gene. Germline CDR1 SGHNT, CDR2 YYREEE (reference sequence). The CDR3 is CASSFTGTGYSPLHF. For the CDR3, the DNA is TGTGCCAGCAGCTTTACCGGGACAGGCTATTCACCCCTCCACTTT.

Comments on this clone: Other DNA sequences in this specimen translate into the identical CDR3. The chain combines TRBV2 with TRBJ2-1; 9 bases match TRBD2. Germline-derived CDR1 and CDR2 are SNHLY and FYNNEI. The V segment lost 2 bases and the J segment 0 bases; nucleotides outside the gene matches: 14. This CDR3 contains 20 residues. The CDR3, as DNA: TGTGCCAGCAGTGAACGAGGGGTGGTCACAGCGGGGGGCTCCTACAATGAGCAGTTCTTC. Protein sequence: CASSERGVVTAGGSYNEQFF.

The chain joins TRBV2 to TRBJ2-1, with TRBD1 matching over 8 bases. V lost 6 bases and J lost 4; bases outside the gene matches: 8. This CDR3 has 15 residues. Germline V CDR1 and CDR2: SNHLY, FYNNEI. The CDR3 here is CASRKDRGLYNEQFF. For the CDR3, the DNA is TGTGCCAGCAGGAAAGACAGGGGTTTGTACAATGAGCAGTTCTTC.

This clone was detected only once. The chain has TRBV3-1 (or the pseudogene TRBV3-2) and TRBJ1-2, with 7 bases lining up with TRBD1. The CDR3 is 13 residues long. The germline V gene encodes CDR1 LGHDT and CDR2 YNNKEL (reference sequence). The J segment lost 2 bases and the V segment lost 4 bases, leaving 1 base of the junction unmatched. The CDR3 reads CASSLRGNYGYTF. The CDR3 bases are TGTGCCAGCAGCCTCAGGGGGAACTATGGCTACACCTTC.

The chain uses TRBV9 and TRBJ1-6; no clear D gene. Germline values: CDR1 SGDLS, CDR2 YYNGEE. Trimming removed 3 bases at V and 9 bases at J, with 13 bases between. The CDR3 spans 14 residues. The CDR3 region has the DNA TGTGCCAGCAGCGCCCGCCGGGAAGGTTCACCCCTCCACTTT. Its translation: CASSARREGSPLHF.

In DNA, the CDR3 is TGTGCCAGCAGCGGCGGGCAGGGGAGCACAGATACGCAGTATTTT. Translating it yields CASSGGQGSTDTQYF. The chain carries TRBV9 and TRBJ2-3; TRBD1 might be the D (6 bases). Germline V gene sequence: CDR1 SGDLS, CDR2 YYNGEE. Trimming pared 3 bases from V and 0 bases from J, leaving 11 bases between. The CDR3 totals 15 residues.

The V gene is TRBV7-2, the J gene TRBJ1-2; D gene uncertain. Trimming took 5 bases from V and 6 from J, leaving 10 bases between them. CDR1 is SGHTA and CDR2 is FQGNSA in the germline V gene. CDR3 length equals 12 residues. The CDR3 DNA reads TGTGCCAGCAGCCCTGGGAGAAATGGCTACACCTTC. It translates to CASSPGRNGYTF. Supplemented by reference TRBV7-2 and TRBJ1-2, the full variable domain reads GAGVSQSPSNKVTEKGKDVELRCDPISGHTALYWYRQSLGQGLEFLIYFQGNSAPDKSGLPSDRFSAERTGGSVSTLTIQRTQQEDSAVYLCASSPGRNGYTFGSGTRLTVV.

The rearrangement joins TRBV19 to TRBJ1-5; no definite D call. V shed 6 bases and J shed 0 bases, with 12 bases lying between them. The CDR3 consists of 15 residues. Per the germline V gene, CDR1 is LNHDA and CDR2 is SQIVND (reference sequence). This chain's CDR3 is CASSRGQISNQPQHF. CDR3 nucleotide sequence: TGTGCCAGTAGCAGAGGGCAGATTAGCAATCAGCCCCAGCATTTT.

The chain couples TRBV6-6 to TRBJ1-2, with D perhaps TRBD1 (6 bases). This CDR3 has 15 residues. V gave up 6 bases and J gave up 3 bases, with 17 bases separating them. The V gene's germline CDR1 is MNHNY and CDR2 SVGAGI (reference sequence). This CDR3 is CASSSGGPIYYGYTF. The CDR3 region has the DNA TGTGCCAGCAGCTCGGGGGGCCCAATTTACTATGGCTACACCTTC.

This clone was seen only once. This chain uses TRBV3-1 (or the pseudogene TRBV3-2) with TRBJ2-3; TRBD2 agrees at 9 bases. V was clipped by 2 bases and J by 1 base; unmatched bases: 7. The length of the CDR3 is 17 residues. In germline, CDR1 is LGHDT, CDR2 YNNKEL (reference sequence). This chain's CDR3 is CASSQSLVAGGTDTQYF. The CDR3 DNA reads as TGTGCCAGCAGCCAATCGTTGGTAGCGGGGGGCACAGATACGCAGTATTTT.

CDR3 loop: CASSIGGTSGTIYF. CDR3 sequence (DNA): TGTGCCAGTAGTATTGGAGGAACGTCCGGCACCATATATTTT. The V call is TRBV19, the J call TRBJ1-3; no clear D gene. The CDR3 has 14 residues. The germline V and J ends were trimmed by 3 bases and 9 bases, with 15 bases remaining between them. Per germline, CDR1 LNHDA and CDR2 SQIVND (reference sequence).

This clone was observed once. The V call is TRBV7-3, the J call TRBJ2-1, with 12 nucleotides matching TRBD2. The CDR3 spans 18 residues. Trimming cost V 5 bases and J 1 base; bases outside gene matches: 9. Per the germline V gene, CDR1 is SGHTA and CDR2 is FQGTGA. For the CDR3, the DNA is TGTGCCAGCAGCGACCCAGGACTAGCGGGGCTATCCTACAATGAGCAGTTCTTC. Its translation is CASSDPGLAGLSYNEQFF.

The V and J genes are TRBV13 and TRBJ2-5; D is unclear. Germline-derived CDR1 and CDR2 are PRHDT and FYEKMQ (reference sequence). Trimming took 5 bases from V and 4 from J, leaving 17 bases between them. This CDR3 region has 15 residues. CDR3 amino acids: CASSPGFRSIETQYF. CDR3 DNA: TGTGCCAGCAGCCCCGGGTTTCGTTCGATAGAGACCCAGTACTTC.

This sequence joins TRBV6-5 and TRBJ2-2; perhaps TRBD1 as D (5 bases). Germline CDR1 MNHEY, CDR2 SVGAGI. Trimming cost V 7 bases and J 0 bases, with 12 bases left between them. This CDR3 has 15 residues. The CDR3 loop reads CASMQGTTNTGELFF. Written as DNA, the CDR3 is TGTGCCAGCATGCAGGGTACGACGAACACCGGGGAGCTGTTTTTT.

This chain links TRBV3-1 (or the pseudogene TRBV3-2) with TRBJ2-5; 12 bases fit TRBD1. Germline V lookup: CDR1 LGHDT, CDR2 YNNKEL (reference sequence). V lost 2 bases, J lost 7 bases, and 11 bases stayed unmatched. The CDR3 covers 17 residues. The CDR3, as DNA: TGTGCCAGCAGCCAACAGGTACCGGGACAGGGGGCAGGGACCCAGTACTTC. Its translation: CASSQQVPGQGAGTQYF.

The chain is built from TRBV25-1 and TRBJ1-1, with D possibly TRBD1 on 5 matching bases. Germline V gene data show CDR1 as MGHDK and CDR2 as SYGVNS. V lost 4 bases, J lost 0 bases, and 21 bases lay in between. The CDR3 has 18 amino acids. In nucleotides, the CDR3 is TGTGCCAGCAGTGGGGAAAGGGCAGGGAGGTCCATGAACACTGAAGCTTTCTTT. Translating it yields CASSGERAGRSMNTEAFF.

This clone was counted a single time. The chain joins TRBV7-9 to TRBJ1-1; perhaps TRBD1 as D (6 bases). Germline CDR1 and CDR2: SEHNR and FQNEAQ (reference sequence). The CDR3 is made up of 13 amino acids. V was cut by 5 bases and J by 8 bases, with 15 bases left in between. For the CDR3, the DNA is TGTGCCAGCAGCCTATTTCAGGGGTTCGAAGCTTTCTTT. It specifies CASSLFQGFEAFF.

The gene calls are TRBV3-1 (or the pseudogene TRBV3-2) and TRBJ2-2, with TRBD1 matching 9 bases. With V trimmed by 1 base and J by 7 bases, 4 bases remained unmatched. There are 15 residues in the CDR3. Germline V CDR1 and CDR2: LGHDT, YNNKEL (reference sequence). CDR3 in amino acids: CASSQVTGGIGELFF. The CDR3 DNA reads TGTGCCAGCAGCCAAGTGACAGGGGGGATCGGGGAGCTGTTTTTT.

The rearrangement uses TRBV2 and TRBJ1-5, with TRBD1 identical over 7 bases. Unmatched junction bases numbered 5, after V lost 5 bases and J lost 1 base. The CDR3 consists of 15 residues. Germline V gene data show CDR1 as SNHLY and CDR2 as FYNNEI. The CDR3 loop is CASSRDRASNQPQHF. Written as DNA, the CDR3 is TGTGCCAGCAGTCGTGACAGGGCCAGCAATCAGCCCCAGCATTTT.

This chain connects TRBV6-5 to TRBJ1-4, with 8 bases identical to TRBD1. This CDR3 is built from 14 residues. Trimming removed 6 bases from V and 10 bases from J; junction bases left unmatched: 10. Germline CDR1 is MNHEY and CDR2 is SVGAGI. This CDR3 reads CASSFGQGGGKLFF. The CDR3 DNA follows: TGTGCCAGCAGCTTTGGACAGGGTGGTGGAAAACTGTTTTTT.